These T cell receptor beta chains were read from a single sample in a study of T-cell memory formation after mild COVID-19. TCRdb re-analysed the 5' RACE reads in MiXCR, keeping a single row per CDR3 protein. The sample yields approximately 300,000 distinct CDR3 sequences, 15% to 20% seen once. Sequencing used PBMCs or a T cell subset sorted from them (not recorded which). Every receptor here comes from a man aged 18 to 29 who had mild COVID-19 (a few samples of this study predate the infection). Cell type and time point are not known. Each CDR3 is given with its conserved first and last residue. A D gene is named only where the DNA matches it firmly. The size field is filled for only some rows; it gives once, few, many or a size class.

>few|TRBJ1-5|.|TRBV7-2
TGTGCCAGCAGCCTTGTTTTCAATCAGCCCCAGCATTTT
CASSLVFNQPQHF
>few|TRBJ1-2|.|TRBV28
TGTGCCAGCAGCCCCGGGGGACGTGGCTACACCTTC
CASSPGGRGYTF
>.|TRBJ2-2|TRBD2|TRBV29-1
TGCAGCGCAGAACTAGCGCAGAACACCGGGGAGCTGTTTTTT
CSAELAQNTGELFF
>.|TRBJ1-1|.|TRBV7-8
TGTGCCAGCAGCTTCTACGGAGGAAACACTGAAGCTTTCTTT
CASSFYGGNTEAFF
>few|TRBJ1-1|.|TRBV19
TGTGCCAGTAGTATGGTAGTGAACACTGAAGCTTTCTTT
CASSMVVNTEAFF
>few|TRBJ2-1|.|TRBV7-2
TGTGCCAGCAGCCCGACTATGGGAGTTAATGAGCAGTTCTTC
CASSPTMGVNEQFF
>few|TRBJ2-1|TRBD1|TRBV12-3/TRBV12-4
TGTGCCAGCAGTCCACAAGACAGGGCTGAGCAGTTCTTC
CASSPQDRAEQFF
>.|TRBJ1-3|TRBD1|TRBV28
TGTGCCAGCAGCGGACAGGGATCTGGAAACACCATATATTTT
CASSGQGSGNTIYF
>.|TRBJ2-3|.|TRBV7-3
TGTGCCAGCAGCGCGACAGAGAGCACAGATACGCAGTATTTT
CASSATESTDTQYF
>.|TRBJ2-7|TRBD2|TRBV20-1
TGCAGTGCTAGAGATCGAACCAGCGGGGGCCGTCTCGGGGAGCAGTACTTC
CSARDRTSGGRLGEQYF